This is a list of T cell receptor beta chains from one sample in a study of T cells in Graves' hyperthyroidism and ophthalmopathy. TCRdb fed the multiplex PCR reads into MiXCR, producing one record per CDR3 protein. The table records more than 500,000 distinct CDR3 sequences, 46% of them present only once. Source material: peripheral blood or thyroid tissue (not recorded which). These receptors were collected from an adult woman with Graves' disease, either hyperthyroidism or ophthalmopathy (not recorded which). Both conserved end residues are part of each CDR3. A D gene is named only where the DNA matches it firmly. Clone size appears in some rows only: once, few, many, or a class for an expanded clone.

>13|NA|TRBV7-9|TRBJ2-7|NA
TGCGCCAGCAGCTTTGACAGGAACTACGAGCAGTACTTC
CASSFDRNYEQYF
>15|TRBD1|TRBV29-1|TRBJ1-2|NA
TGCAGCGTAACCGGGACAGGGGGCGAGGCTCCTGGCTACACCTTC
CSVTGTGGEAPGYTF
>15|NA|TRBV24-1|TRBJ1-1|many
TGTGCCACCAGTGATCAAAAGACGGGGGACACTGAAGCTTTCTTT
CATSDQKTGDTEAFF
>13|NA|TRBV20-1|TRBJ2-5|NA
TGCAGTGCTGCCTTGTCCGCAGAAGAGACCCAGTACTTC
CSAALSAEETQYF
>14|NA|TRBV10-3|TRBJ2-2|few
TGTGCCATCATGGGCGGGACGAACACCGGGGAGCTGTTTTTT
CAIMGGTNTGELFF
>12|NA|TRBV29-1|TRBJ1-1|few
TGCAGCGTTGTAACAGCGAACACTGAAGCTTTCTTT
CSVVTANTEAFF
>17|NA|TRBV10-3|TRBJ1-1|NA
TGTGCCAGCACTAACATGCGGGGATACCAGCCGAACACTGAAGCTTTCTTT
CASTNMRGYQPNTEAFF
>15|NA|TRBV6-5|TRBJ2-5|many
TGTGCCAGCAGTTACACCCTTCCTGGTGGAGAGACCCAGTACTTC
CASSYTLPGGETQYF
>15|NA|TRBV20-1|TRBJ1-3|few
TGCAGTGCTAGGGAAACAGGACCCTCTGGAAACACCATATATTTT
CSARETGPSGNTIYF
>15|TRBD1|TRBV7-8|TRBJ1-4|NA
TGTGCCAGCAGCCTAGACAGGGGGCCTGGTGAAAAACTGTTTTTT
CASSLDRGPGEKLFF
>13|NA|TRBV2|TRBJ1-1|once
TGTGCCAGCAGAGCCGGGCCTGACACTGAAGCTTTCTTT
CASRAGPDTEAFF
>14|TRBD2|TRBV9|TRBJ2-7|many
TGTGCCAGCAGCGTAGTAGGGACTAGCGTCGAGCAGTACTTC
CASSVVGTSVEQYF
>13|NA|TRBV20-1|TRBJ2-7|many
TGCAGTGCCCGAGCGTCCAGTACTTGGGAGCAGTACTTC
CSARASSTWEQYF
>14|NA|TRBV20-1|TRBJ1-1|many
TGCAGTGCCCCAACGTCTCGGAGGAACACTGAAGCTTTCTTT
CSAPTSRRNTEAFF
>14|TRBD1|TRBV29-1|TRBJ1-4|many
TGCAGCGTTGAAATTGCGACAGGGGACGAAAAACTGTTTTTT
CSVEIATGDEKLFF
>13|TRBD1|TRBV10-3|TRBJ2-2|many
TGTGCCATCAGAGACAGGGACCCCGGGGAGCTGTTTTTT
CAIRDRDPGELFF
>15|NA|TRBV29-1|TRBJ2-7|many
TGCAGCGTTGAAGGGAGAGGGGGCCCCGGGGGGGAGCAGTACTTC
CSVEGRGGPGGEQYF
>15|NA|TRBV9|TRBJ2-7|NA
TGTGCCAGCACCGAAGGGGTGGGGGTTCACTACGAGCAGTACTTC
CASTEGVGVHYEQYF
>16|TRBD2|TRBV19|TRBJ2-2|NA
TGTGCCAGTAGTAACGGCGGGAGACCGGCCCCCGGGGAGCTGTTTTTT
CASSNGGRPAPGELFF
>15|NA|TRBV7-6|TRBJ2-5|NA
TGTGCCAGCAGCCCAACCCAGGGTGTGTTAGAGACCCAGTACTTC
CASSPTQGVLETQYF
>16|NA|TRBV10-3|TRBJ2-7|many
TGTGCCATCAGTGGAGGAGGAAGCGGCCGCTCCTACGAGCAGTACTTC
CAISGGGSGRSYEQYF
>14|NA|TRBV20-1|TRBJ1-1|once
TGCAGTGCTAGAGTTTCTCCTGGGAACACTGAAGCTTTCTTT
CSARVSPGNTEAFF
>14|TRBD1|TRBV19|TRBJ1-5|many
TGTGCCAGTAGTCCCGGACAGGGTCGACAGCCCCAGCATTTT
CASSPGQGRQPQHF
>12|NA|TRBV10-2|TRBJ1-2|NA
TGCGCCAGCAGTGGATGGACGGATGGCTACACCTTC
CASSGWTDGYTF
>13|TRBD1|TRBV12-3/TRBV12-4|TRBJ1-1|NA
TGTGCCAGCAGTTATCACAGGGGTTCTGAAGCTTTCTTT
CASSYHRGSEAFF
>11|NA|TRBV7-6|TRBJ1-1|NA
TGTGCCAGCGTTGGCCTCACTGAAGCTTTCTTT
CASVGLTEAFF
>14|NA|TRBV10-3|TRBJ1-6|NA
TGTGCCAGCAGTTTATGGACGGGACGGTCGGCCCTCCACTTT
CASSLWTGRSALHF
>13|TRBD1|TRBV20-1|TRBJ1-5|NA
TGCAGTGCTCTCGACAGGGTCAATCAGCCCCAGCATTTT
CSALDRVNQPQHF
>15|NA|TRBV6-1|TRBJ2-7|few
TGTGCCATCAGTGTAAGAAACGGGGGAGCCTACGAGCAGTACTTC
CAISVRNGGAYEQYF
>12|NA|TRBV29-1|TRBJ2-3|NA
TGCAGCGTTGAACTGGACTCTTCAGCTCAGTATTTT
CSVELDSSAQYF
>16|NA|TRBV10-2|TRBJ2-5|NA
TGCGCCAGCAGTCTCCGGAGACTAGGGCCCACGGGGACCCAGTACTTC
CASSLRRLGPTGTQYF
>13|NA|TRBV29-1|TRBJ1-3|many
TGCAGTGTCGGGGACTCCGTTGGAAACACCATATATTTT
CSVGDSVGNTIYF
>13|NA|TRBV29-1|TRBJ2-7|few
TGCAGCGTTGTTAGGTATGAGTCCTACGAGCAGTACTTC
CSVVRYESYEQYF
>17|TRBD2|TRBV2|TRBJ2-1|once
TGTGCCAGCAGCCCCAGGACTAGCGGGATTGCCTACAATGAGCAGTTCTTC
CASSPRTSGIAYNEQFF
>13|NA|TRBV20-1|TRBJ2-5|NA
TGCAGTGCTACTGCTCTTGGGCAGGAGACCCAGTACTTC
CSATALGQETQYF
>13|NA|TRBV6-6|TRBJ2-5|NA
TGTGCCAGCAGGGGTTGGGGTGAGGAGACCCAGTACTTC
CASRGWGEETQYF
>16|NA|TRBV7-3|TRBJ1-3|NA
TGCGCCAGCAGCCAAGCAAAGTGGGCGGGGGGAAACACCATATATTTT
CASSQAKWAGGNTIYF
>16|TRBD2|TRBV7-8|TRBJ2-2|NA
TGTGCCAGCAGCTTAGTTCTAGCGGGTAACACCGGGGAGCTGTTTTTT
CASSLVLAGNTGELFF
>14|NA|TRBV7-2|TRBJ1-2|NA
TGTGCCAGCAGCTTAGGTGGGGAAGTCTATGGCTACACCTTC
CASSLGGEVYGYTF
>14|NA|TRBV2|TRBJ1-6|many
TGTGCCAGCAGTGCTCGACGGTGGAATTCACCCCTCCACTTT
CASSARRWNSPLHF
>14|NA|TRBV7-2|TRBJ1-5|NA
TGTGCCAGCAGCCCTAGGGCGGGCAATCAGCCCCAGCATTTT
CASSPRAGNQPQHF